The sequence of this T cell receptor (beta chain) was determined in a study of shared clonotypes between healthy human individuals. Sequencing was performed with immunoSEQ multiplex PCR; in TCRdb, only in-frame clones are kept and a portion is missing. This repertoire shows over 2 million clones, roughly 94% found once; its top ten account for 0.13%. V lost 1 base and J 4 bases, leaving 3 bases between the germline ends. Germline CDR1 and CDR2: WNHNN and SYGVQD (reference sequence). The CDR3 loop spans 12 amino acids. The TCR sequence derives from a man between 18 and 29 years old in good health. The chain employs TRBV10-1 and TRBJ2-3; D is ambiguous. The sequenced sample consisted of naive CD4+ T cells sorted from blood. Subset in this sample: CD45RA+ positively selected. This chain's CDR3 is CASSEWPDTQYF. The CDR3 DNA follows: TGCGCCAGCAGTGAGTGGCCAGATACGCAGTATTTT.